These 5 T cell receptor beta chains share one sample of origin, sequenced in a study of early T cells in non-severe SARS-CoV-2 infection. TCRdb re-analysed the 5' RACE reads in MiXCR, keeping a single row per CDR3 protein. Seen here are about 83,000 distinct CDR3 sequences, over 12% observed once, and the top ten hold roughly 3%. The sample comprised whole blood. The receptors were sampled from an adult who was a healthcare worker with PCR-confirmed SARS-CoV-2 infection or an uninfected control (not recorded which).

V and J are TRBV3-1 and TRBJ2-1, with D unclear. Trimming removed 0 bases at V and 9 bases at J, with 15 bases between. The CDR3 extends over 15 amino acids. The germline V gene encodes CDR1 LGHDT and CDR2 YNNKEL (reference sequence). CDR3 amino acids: CASSQDFISSREQFF. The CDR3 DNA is TGTGCCAGCAGCCAAGACTTTATTAGCTCCCGTGAGCAGTTCTTC.

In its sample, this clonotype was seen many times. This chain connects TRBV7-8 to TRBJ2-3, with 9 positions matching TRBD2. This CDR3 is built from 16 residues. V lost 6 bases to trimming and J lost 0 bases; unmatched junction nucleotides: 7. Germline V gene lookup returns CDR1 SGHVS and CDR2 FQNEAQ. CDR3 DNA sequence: TGTGCCAGCAGGCTCCTAGCGGGGTCTAGCACAGATACGCAGTATTTT. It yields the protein CASRLLAGSSTDTQYF.

CDR3 coding DNA: TGTGCCAGCAGCTCCTCTAGCGGGAGAGCCGGGGAGCTGTTTTTT. Translated, it gives CASSSSSGRAGELFF. The V and J genes are TRBV11-2 and TRBJ2-2, with 10 bases matching TRBD2. Unmatched junction bases numbered 5, after V lost 4 bases and J lost 6 bases. From germline, CDR1 is SGHAT and CDR2 FQNNGV. This CDR3 is 15 amino acids long.

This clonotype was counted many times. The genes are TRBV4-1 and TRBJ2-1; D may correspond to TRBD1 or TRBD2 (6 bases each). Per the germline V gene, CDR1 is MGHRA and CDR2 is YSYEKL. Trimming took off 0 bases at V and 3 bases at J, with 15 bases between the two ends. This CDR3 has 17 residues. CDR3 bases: TGCGCCAGCAGCCAAGATTTTTTGGGGGGCTACTACAATGAGCAGTTCTTC. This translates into CASSQDFLGGYYNEQFF.

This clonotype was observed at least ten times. The CDR3 loop reads CASSPRDRIYEQYF. CDR3 in DNA: TGTGCCAGCAGCCCCCGGGACAGAATCTACGAGCAGTACTTC. V and J are TRBV7-9 and TRBJ2-7; TRBD1 agrees at 7 bases. There are 14 residues in the CDR3. V trimming: 5 bases; J trimming: 3 bases; junction bases outside the gene matches: 7. Looked up from germline, CDR1 is SEHNR and CDR2 is FQNEAQ (reference sequence).